One and the same sample provided the 21 T cell receptor beta chains below, sequenced in a study of cytomegalovirus exposure and HLA in healthy donors. In the PCR, 60 Vbeta and 13 Jbeta primers were used. The table came from immunoSEQ multiplex PCR; TCRdb's copy has only in-frame clones and leaves some out. This table holds about 110,000 clones, roughly 80% found once. Sequenced sample: PBMCs. The receptor source for this set is a female donor in good health and CMV-seropositive.

V usage is TRBV5-1 and J usage is TRBJ2-1, with 7 bases matching TRBD1. J gave up 9 bases and V 2 bases, and 5 bases lay outside the gene matches. This CDR3 comprises 13 residues. Germline V lookup: CDR1 SGHRS, CDR2 YFSETQ. CDR3 region: CASSLSRGTEQFF. The DNA of the CDR3 is TGCGCCAGCAGCTTATCCAGGGGGACTGAGCAGTTCTTC. Full variable domain (remainder filled in from reference TRBV5-1 and TRBJ2-1): KAGVTQTPRYLIKTRGQQVTLSCSPISGHRSVSWYQQTPGQGLQFLFEYFSETQRNKGNFPGRFSGRQFSNSRSEMNVSTLELGDSALYLCASSLSRGTEQFFGPGTRLTVL.

The chain carries TRBV2 and TRBJ2-3; D unclear. Per the germline V gene, CDR1 is SNHLY and CDR2 is FYNNEI. The CDR3 runs to 11 residues. V gave up 3 bases and J gave up 6 bases, with 4 bases separating them. The CDR3 protein is CASSDFDTQYF. In nucleotides, the CDR3 is TGTGCCAGCAGTGACTTCGATACGCAGTATTTT.

The sample holds one count of this clone. This sequence joins TRBV6-6 and TRBJ2-2; 12 bases agree with TRBD2. The CDR3 sequence is 16 residues long. CDR1 and CDR2 from the germline V gene are MNHNY and SVGAGI (reference sequence). V shed 4 bases and J 0 bases; nucleotides not matched to a gene: 0. Written as DNA, the CDR3 is TGTGCCAGCAGTTCTAGCGGGAGGGCGAACACCGGGGAGCTGTTTTTT. Translated, it gives CASSSSGRANTGELFF.

This clone was recorded once. The chain combines TRBV30 with TRBJ1-5, with D unresolved. The ends were cut back, 0 bases at V and 0 bases at J, with 6 bases in the middle. CDR3 size: 14 residues. Germline CDR1 GTSNPN, CDR2 SVGIG (reference sequence). CDR3 nucleotides: TGTGCCTGGAGTGTAGCAATTAGCAATCAGCCCCAGCATTTT. It codes for CAWSVAISNQPQHF.

The chain carries TRBV4-1 and TRBJ1-3; 7 bases match TRBD1. Trimming at V came to 4 bases and at J to 0 bases, leaving 12 bases not matched to a gene. The germline V gene has CDR1 MGHRA and CDR2 YSYEKL. CDR3 length: 18 residues. CDR3 coding DNA: TGCGCCAGCAGCCCAAAGCGAGGGGACAGTCCCTCTGGAAACACCATATATTTT. It translates to CASSPKRGDSPSGNTIYF.

Only a few counts were recorded for this clone. CDR3 loop: CASSVVASHGNEQFF. As DNA, the CDR3 is TGTGCCAGCAGCGTAGTGGCTAGCCATGGGAATGAGCAGTTCTTC. The J gene is TRBJ2-1, the V gene TRBV9, with D perhaps TRBD2 (5 bases). CDR1 is SGDLS and CDR2 is YYNGEE in the germline V gene. This CDR3 comprises 15 residues. Trimming pared 0 bases from V and 7 bases from J, leaving 14 bases between.

V usage is TRBV19 and J usage is TRBJ1-5, with 9 positions matching TRBD1. Per the germline V gene, CDR1 is LNHDA and CDR2 is SQIVND (reference sequence). This CDR3 has 17 amino acids. The V and J ends lost 5 bases and 6 bases, in that order; junction bases with no gene match: 14. The CDR3 DNA follows: TGTGCCAGTAGTCAAATCGCCGGGACAGGGAAAAGTCAGCCCCAGCATTTT. Its protein product is CASSQIAGTGKSQPQHF.

This chain links TRBV2 with TRBJ1-5; D gene uncertain. Looked up from germline, CDR1 is SNHLY and CDR2 is FYNNEI. V was trimmed by 5 bases and J by 3 bases, leaving 11 bases between them. This CDR3 spans 14 amino acids. CDR3 loop: CASSQATVNQPQHF. The CDR3 DNA reads TGTGCCAGCAGTCAGGCCACCGTCAATCAGCCCCAGCATTTT.

This chain joins TRBV7-9 and TRBJ1-1, with D possibly matching TRBD1 (6 bases). V shed 1 base and J shed 6 bases, with 18 bases lying between them. Per germline, CDR1 SEHNR and CDR2 FQNEAQ (reference sequence). This CDR3 contains 16 residues. The DNA of the CDR3 is TGTGCCAGCAGCTTAGGGGCTTCTAGGGGGTTGCCTGAAGCTTTCTTT. Its translation: CASSLGASRGLPEAFF.

V is TRBV7-9 and J is TRBJ1-1; D gene uncertain. Trimming stripped 1 base from V and 0 bases from J, with 12 bases between. Germline values: CDR1 SEHNR, CDR2 FQNEAQ (reference sequence). This CDR3 comprises 16 residues. CDR3 sequence reads: CASSLVAVRLNTEAFF. CDR3 in DNA: TGTGCCAGCAGCTTAGTCGCGGTTAGGTTGAACACTGAAGCTTTCTTT.

This clone showed up just a few times. The CDR3: CAWRFRVSDYGYTF. The CDR3 region has the DNA TGTGCCTGGAGATTTCGGGTATCGGACTATGGCTACACCTTC. The V and J genes are TRBV30 and TRBJ1-2; D call uncertain. Between the trimmed V and J ends, which lost 3 bases and 3 bases, there was a span of 14 bases. The CDR3 has 14 residues. CDR1 and CDR2 from the germline V gene are GTSNPN and SVGIG (reference sequence).

This chain links TRBV2 with TRBJ2-7, with 9 bases identical to TRBD2. J gave up 0 bases and V 9 bases, and 6 bases lay outside the gene matches. Per the germline V gene, CDR1 is SNHLY and CDR2 is FYNNEI. CDR3 length: 14 amino acids. CDR3 sequence reads: CASRTSERSYEQYF. The CDR3 nucleotides read TGTGCCAGTCGGACTAGCGAACGCTCCTACGAGCAGTACTTC.

This rearrangement joins TRBV30 to TRBJ1-1, with D tentatively TRBD1 (5 bases). Germline V gene sequence: CDR1 GTSNPN, CDR2 SVGIG (reference sequence). This CDR3 comprises 13 residues. The V and J ends lost 2 bases and 4 bases respectively, with 11 bases between them. The CDR3 DNA reads TGTGCCTGGAGTCAGGGCGTGAGCACTGAAGCTTTCTTT. This gives the protein CAWSQGVSTEAFF.

The chain links TRBV18 to TRBJ2-7; 9 positions match TRBD1. Trimming cost V 6 bases and J 2 bases; bases outside gene matches: 5. CDR1 and CDR2 from the germline V gene are KGHSH and LQKENI. This CDR3 comprises 14 residues. Here the CDR3 DNA reads TGTGCCAGCTCTTCCGGGACAGGGACCTACGAGCAGTACTTC. Amino acid sequence: CASSSGTGTYEQYF.

The chain links TRBV27 to TRBJ2-1; D is possibly TRBD2 (5 bases). The ends were cut back, 0 bases at V and 9 bases at J, with 12 bases in the middle. This CDR3 has 14 residues. Germline V CDR1 and CDR2: MNHEY, SMNVEV (reference sequence). CDR3 sequence (DNA): TGTGCCAGCAGTTTATCGGTAGGCCGGGGTGAGCAGTTCTTC. Translating it yields CASSLSVGRGEQFF.

V usage is TRBV11-2 and J usage is TRBJ2-2; D may be TRBD2 (6 bases). The CDR3 contains 13 residues. Trimming took 5 bases from V and 6 from J, leaving 10 bases between them. The V gene's germline CDR1 is SGHAT and CDR2 FQNNGV. The CDR3 here is CASSPTGAGELFF. The CDR3 nucleotides read TGTGCCAGCAGCCCGACGGGGGCCGGGGAGCTGTTTTTT.

The chain recombines TRBV5-1 with TRBJ2-1; 14 nucleotides align to TRBD2. Germline V gene data show CDR1 as SGHRS and CDR2 as YFSETQ. The CDR3 contains 16 residues. The junction had 4 bases not matched to a gene; V was cut back by 2 bases and J by 6 bases. The CDR3 protein is CASSLGTSGSTNEQFF. The CDR3 nucleotides read TGCGCCAGCAGCTTAGGGACTAGCGGGAGTACCAATGAGCAGTTCTTC.

This chain connects TRBV5-4 to TRBJ2-3; TRBD2 agrees at 14 bases. The germline V gene encodes CDR1 SGHNT and CDR2 YYREEE (reference sequence). CDR3 length: 15 amino acids. V shed 6 bases, J shed 7 bases, and the junction held 7 bases outside the gene matches. The CDR3 bases are TGTGCCAGCACCGCGACTAGCGGGGGGGCGTATACGCAGTATTTT. Protein product: CASTATSGGAYTQYF.

The V call is TRBV6-5, the J call TRBJ1-6, with 8 bases identical to TRBD1. Germline CDR1 and CDR2: MNHEY and SVGAGI. The CDR3 sequence is 15 residues long. The trim removed 5 bases at V and 7 bases at J, leaving 7 bases unmatched. CDR3: CASSPVRQGNSPLHF. Here the CDR3 DNA reads TGTGCCAGCAGTCCCGTAAGACAGGGGAATTCACCCCTCCACTTT.

This clone was recorded a few times. The chain carries TRBV6-4 and TRBJ2-1, with D unclear. This CDR3 is built from 13 residues. Germline-derived CDR1 and CDR2 are MRHNA and SNTAGT. The V end was cut by 2 bases, the J end by 9 bases, with 11 bases between. The CDR3 is CASSDEEYGEQFF. The CDR3 DNA follows: TGTGCCAGCAGTGACGAAGAGTACGGTGAGCAGTTCTTC.

This rearrangement joins TRBV7-8 to TRBJ1-2, with D possibly matching TRBD1 (6 bases). CDR1 is SGHVS and CDR2 is FQNEAQ in the germline V gene. Trimming removed 3 bases from V and 2 bases from J, with 10 bases in between. This CDR3 is 14 amino acids long. CDR3 nucleotide sequence: TGTGCCAGCAGCTTCGAACAGGGAAACTATGGCTACACCTTC. This codes for CASSFEQGNYGYTF.